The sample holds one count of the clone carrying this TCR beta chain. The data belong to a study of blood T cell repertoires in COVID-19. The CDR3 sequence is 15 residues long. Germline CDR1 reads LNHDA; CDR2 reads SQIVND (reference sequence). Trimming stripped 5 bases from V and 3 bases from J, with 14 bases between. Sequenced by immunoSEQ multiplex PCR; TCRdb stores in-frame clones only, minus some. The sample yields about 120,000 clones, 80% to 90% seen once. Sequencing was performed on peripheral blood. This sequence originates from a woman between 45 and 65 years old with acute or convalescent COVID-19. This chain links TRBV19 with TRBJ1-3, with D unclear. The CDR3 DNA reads TGTGCCAGTAGTGACACAGAGATACTTGGAAACACCATATATTTT. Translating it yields CASSDTEILGNTIYF.